Sequencing of this T cell receptor (beta chain) was carried out in a study of T cell responses to AZD1222 COVID-19 vaccine. Both about-4-week and about-12-week second-dose recipients were combined. Study results and limitations: The donor group comprised mostly white British people and more females; the analysis possibly underestimated clonal diversity.

The data were produced by immunoSEQ multiplex PCR, yet TCRdb's version contains in-frame clones alone and is incomplete. The sample carries about 150,000 clones, around 92% recorded once. CDR1 is SGHNT and CDR2 is YYREEE in the germline V gene (reference sequence). Trimming took off 1 base at V and 5 bases at J, with 7 bases between the two ends. This CDR3 region has 14 residues. Concerning this clone: Its antigen is undetermined.

The chain combines TRBV5-4 with TRBJ1-6; D is possibly TRBD1 (5 bases). Sequencing was performed on peripheral blood, taken 28 days after the second AZD1222 dose. The receptor comes from an adult who received the AZD1222 COVID-19 vaccine. The CDR3 is CASSLRTNNSPLHF. Here the CDR3 DNA reads TGTGCCAGCAGCTTGCGGACAAATAATTCACCCCTCCACTTT.